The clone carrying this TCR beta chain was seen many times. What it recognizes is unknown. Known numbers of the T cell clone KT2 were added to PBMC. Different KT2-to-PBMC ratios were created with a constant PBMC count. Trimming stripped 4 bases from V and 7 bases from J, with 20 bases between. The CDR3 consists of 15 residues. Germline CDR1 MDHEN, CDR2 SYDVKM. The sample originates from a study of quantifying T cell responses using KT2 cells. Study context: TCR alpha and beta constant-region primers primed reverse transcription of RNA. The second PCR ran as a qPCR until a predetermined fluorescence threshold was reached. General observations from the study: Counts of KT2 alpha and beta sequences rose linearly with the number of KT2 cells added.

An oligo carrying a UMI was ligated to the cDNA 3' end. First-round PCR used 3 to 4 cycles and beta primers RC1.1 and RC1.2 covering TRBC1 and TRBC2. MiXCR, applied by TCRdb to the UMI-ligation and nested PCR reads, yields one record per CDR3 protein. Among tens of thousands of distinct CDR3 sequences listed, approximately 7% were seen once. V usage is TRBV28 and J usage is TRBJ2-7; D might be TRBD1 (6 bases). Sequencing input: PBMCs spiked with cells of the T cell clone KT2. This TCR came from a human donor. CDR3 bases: TGTGCCAGCAGTTCCCGGGACATCTACCCTGGGGAGCAGTACTTC. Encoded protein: CASSSRDIYPGEQYF.